These T cell receptor delta chains were read from a single sample in a study of gamma-delta chains in newborns, infants, children. TCRdb ran CATT on the reads. This repertoire shows 4,000 to 5,500 delta-chain clones, more than 30% found once; its top ten account for more than 14%. Material for sequencing was blood. All receptors come from a child who received the measles vaccine. Each CDR3 is given with its conserved first and last residue. Fields, in order: V gene, D gene, J gene, clone size, CDR3 DNA, CDR3 protein. D genes are given only for firm matches. The size entry is marked missing in some rows and otherwise reads once, few, many or a size class.

v_gene: TRDV1
d_gene: TRDD3
j_gene: TRDJ1
abundance: NA
CDR3nt: TGTGCTCTTGGGATCTTCCTATCCCCGTACTGGGGGATACCGGGCGATAAACTCATCTTT
CDR3aa: CALGIFLSPYWGIPGDKLIF

v_gene: TRDV2
d_gene: NA
j_gene: TRDJ1
abundance: medium-sized
CDR3nt: TGTGCCTGTGACTCGGTAACTGGATACACCGATAAACTCATCTTT
CDR3aa: CACDSVTGYTDKLIF

v_gene: TRDV1
d_gene: TRDD3
j_gene: TRDJ1
abundance: few
CDR3nt: TGTGCTCTTGGTGATTTTCACGCCAACTGGGGGTTCTATCGCACCGATAAACTCATCTTT
CDR3aa: CALGDFHANWGFYRTDKLIF

v_gene: TRDV3
d_gene: TRDD3
j_gene: TRDJ1
abundance: few
CDR3nt: TGTGCCTTTGGTCTTCTTCCGGGTAGGTGGTGGGGGACTGACACCGATAAACTCATCTTT
CDR3aa: CAFGLLPGRWWGTDTDKLIF

v_gene: TRDV1
d_gene: TRDD2
j_gene: TRDJ1
abundance: few
CDR3nt: TGTGCTCTTGGGGGTCCATTCCTACGAGAGCTAGGAGCCGATAAACTCATCTTT
CDR3aa: CALGGPFLRELGADKLIF

v_gene: TRDV1
d_gene: NA
j_gene: TRDJ1
abundance: NA
CDR3nt: TGTGCTCTTGGGGGATATGCCTCTTATTGGAGGGTCTCCGATAAACTCATCTTT
CDR3aa: CALGGYASYWRVSDKLIF

v_gene: TRDV1
d_gene: TRDD3
j_gene: TRDJ3
abundance: few
CDR3nt: TGTGCTCTTGGGGAACGATCCCCCTCGTGGTGGGGGATACGGGTAAGCTCCTGGGACACCCGACAGATGTTTTTC
CDR3aa: CALGERSPSWWGIRVSSWDTRQMFF

v_gene: TRDV1
d_gene: TRDD3
j_gene: TRDJ1
abundance: NA
CDR3nt: TGTGCTCTTGGGGAAGTGGCAAGCGCCCTAGTACTGGGGGATTGCTGGTACACCGATAGACTCATCTTT
CDR3aa: CALGEVASALVLGDCWYTDRLIF

v_gene: TRDV3
d_gene: TRDD3
j_gene: TRDJ1
abundance: few
CDR3nt: TGTGCCTTTAGAGGGGGGTACTGGGGGATACATCCCGATAAACTCATCTTT
CDR3aa: CAFRGGYWGIHPDKLIF

v_gene: TRDV1
d_gene: TRDD3
j_gene: TRDJ1
abundance: NA
CDR3nt: TGTGCTCTTGGGGAAGAGTCTGGGGGAAGCTACCGGGGGATAAAAGGGGACACCGATAAACTCATCTTT
CDR3aa: CALGEESGGSYRGIKGDTDKLIF

v_gene: TRDV1
d_gene: NA
j_gene: TRDJ1
abundance: NA
CDR3nt: TGTGCTCTTGAATCCTGGCCAACCTTGTACACCGATAAACTCATCTTT
CDR3aa: CALESWPTLYTDKLIF

v_gene: TRAV29/DV5
d_gene: NA
j_gene: TRDJ1
abundance: once
CDR3nt: NA
CDR3aa: CSVLLCSKPARPEWGLIF

v_gene: TRDV3
d_gene: TRDD3
j_gene: TRDJ1
abundance: large
CDR3nt: TGTGCCTTTCACCGGGGCTACTGGGGGACTTACTCCGACACCGATAAACTCATCTTT
CDR3aa: CAFHRGYWGTYSDTDKLIF

v_gene: TRDV1
d_gene: NA
j_gene: TRDJ1
abundance: NA
CDR3nt: TGTGCTCTTGGGGACGCCTTCTCCAAACTCATCTTT
CDR3aa: CALGDAFSKLIF

v_gene: TRAV29/DV5
d_gene: TRDD2
j_gene: TRDJ1
abundance: few
CDR3nt: TGTGCAGCAAGGACCTTTCCTACCCCGCCTAAGTACACCGATAAACTCATCTTT
CDR3aa: CAARTFPTPPKYTDKLIF

v_gene: TRDV3
d_gene: NA
j_gene: TRDJ1
abundance: NA
CDR3nt: TGTGCCTTTGGTTGGGGGGGCTGCACCGATAAACTCATCTTT
CDR3aa: CAFGWGGCTDKLIF

v_gene: TRDV2
d_gene: TRDD3
j_gene: TRDJ1
abundance: few
CDR3nt: TGTGCCTGTGACCTTCATACTGGGGGACACGGGACCGATAAACTCATCTTT
CDR3aa: CACDLHTGGHGTDKLIF

v_gene: TRDV3
d_gene: TRDD3
j_gene: TRDJ3
abundance: few
CDR3nt: TGTGCCTTTCTCCTTACCTACTGGGGGGTCTGCTCCTGGGACACCCGACAGATGTTTTTC
CDR3aa: CAFLLTYWGVCSWDTRQMFF

v_gene: TRDV2
d_gene: TRDD3
j_gene: TRDJ1
abundance: few
CDR3nt: TGTGCCTGTGACACCGTTGCCCCTGGGGGATACTCTCTCTCGCGTGTTTCTACCGATAAACTCATCTTT
CDR3aa: CACDTVAPGGYSLSRVSTDKLIF

v_gene: TRDV1
d_gene: NA
j_gene: TRDJ1
abundance: few
CDR3nt: TGTGCTCTTGGGGATATCCTTCCTACGGTCGCTGGGGGACCTTACACCGATAAACTCATCTTT
CDR3aa: CALGDILPTVAGGPYTDKLIF

v_gene: TRDV1
d_gene: TRDD3
j_gene: TRDJ1
abundance: NA
CDR3nt: TGTGCTCTTGGGGAACTAGTAGAAGACCCTGCCTTCCTTTTACCGTACTGGGGGATCGCGACGGGGGGGCCTTACACCGATAAACTCATCTTT
CDR3aa: CALGELVEDPAFLLPYWGIATGGPYTDKLIF

v_gene: TRDV1
d_gene: NA
j_gene: TRDJ1
abundance: medium-sized
CDR3nt: TGTGCTCTTGGGGAATCACTCTTCCTATGGCAAGTACTAAATAGACTCATCTTT
CDR3aa: CALGESLFLWQVLNRLIF

v_gene: TRDV1
d_gene: NA
j_gene: TRDJ1
abundance: NA
CDR3nt: TGTGCTCTTGGGGTCGTCATACCCCTTTCCTACGTCGACTGGGGTATACGCTCCGATAAACTCATCTTT
CDR3aa: CALGVVIPLSYVDWGIRSDKLIF

v_gene: TRDV1
d_gene: NA
j_gene: TRDJ1
abundance: NA
CDR3nt: TGTGCTCTTGGGGAACTGGCCTACCCAACGGGGGGCTGGTACACCGATAAACTCATCTTT
CDR3aa: CALGELAYPTGGWYTDKLIF

v_gene: TRDV1
d_gene: TRDD3
j_gene: TRDJ1
abundance: NA
CDR3nt: TGTGCTCTTGGGGAACCTCCTGTTCATTGGGGGATACGCCTAGCCTCCTACACCGATAAACTCATCTTT
CDR3aa: CALGEPPVHWGIRLASYTDKLIF